These T cell receptor beta chains were read from a single sample in a study of blood T cell repertoires in COVID-19. Measured with immunoSEQ multiplex PCR; TCRdb has only the in-frame clones, and not every one. The sample shows about 220,000 clones, around 88% of them seen only once. The specimen was PBMCs or T cells enriched from blood (not recorded which). The receptors come from a woman aged 40 to 50 with acute COVID-19. Each CDR3 is given with its conserved first and last residue. A D gene is named only where the DNA matches it firmly.

>TRBJ2-1|TRBD2|TRBV3-1/TRBV3-2
CASSGTSGRNSEQFF
>TRBJ2-3|NA|TRBV2
CASSNSGGGIDTQYF
>TRBJ2-1|TRBD2|TRBV9
CASSVDGGRASYEQFF
>TRBJ1-5|NA|TRBV6-4
CASSDRTNGGNQPQHF
>TRBJ2-2|TRBD2|TRBV3-1/TRBV3-2
CASSHWTSGPNTGELFF
>TRBJ1-2|TRBD1|TRBV4-1
CASSTPRGHGYTF
>TRBJ1-5|NA|TRBV24-1
CATSDFRGFEPQHF
>TRBJ1-1|NA|TRBV12-3/TRBV12-4
CASTPPGNTEAFF
>TRBJ1-5|NA|TRBV12-5
CASGSGGGQPQHF
>TRBJ2-5|TRBD1|TRBV19
CASRKDRVQETQYF
>TRBJ2-5|TRBD1|TRBV2
CASNQGQVETQYF
>TRBJ2-3|TRBD1|TRBV19
CASRTGGTDTQYF
>TRBJ2-5|TRBD1|TRBV5-4
CASSLAPGTGQETQYF
>TRBJ1-2|NA|TRBV2
CASTLRGGYGYTF
>TRBJ1-4|TRBD1|TRBV7-9
CAGDRGGEKLFF
>TRBJ1-2|NA|TRBV12-5
CASSQDSPNYGYTF
>TRBJ1-5|NA|TRBV30
CAWSVRGGSQPQHF
>TRBJ1-2|TRBD1|TRBV30
CAWSGMDREYNYTF
>TRBJ2-7|TRBD2|TRBV10-1
CASSETSGDPYEQYF
>TRBJ2-7|TRBD1|TRBV5-1
CASSLTVSPGTVPYEQYF
>TRBJ2-5|TRBD2|TRBV25-1
CASSQGTTQETQYF
>TRBJ1-6|TRBD1|TRBV5-1
CASSLDWAGGNSPLHF